Presented here are 9 T cell receptor beta chains from one specimen sequenced in a study of blood T cell repertoires in COVID-19. The method was immunoSEQ multiplex PCR; TCRdb's version includes in-frame clones alone and lacks a portion of them. The repertoire holds under 300,000 clones, with approximately 91% as singletons. What was sequenced was peripheral blood. All receptors derive from a woman aged 25 to 39 with acute or convalescent COVID-19.

The genes are TRBV29-1 and TRBJ2-7; 9 bases agree with TRBD1. CDR3 size: 13 residues. The ends lost 3 bases at V and 7 bases at J; junction bases unmatched: 7. Germline V lookup: CDR1 SQVTM, CDR2 ANQGSEA. CDR3 loop: CSVDLGQGEEQYF. CDR3 coding DNA: TGCAGCGTTGATCTGGGACAGGGTGAAGAGCAGTACTTC.

This clone was found once. This sequence joins TRBV27 and TRBJ1-4; D perhaps matches TRBD1 (5 bases). V was pared by 2 bases and J by 8 bases, with 15 bases between. Germline V gene sequence: CDR1 MNHEY, CDR2 SMNVEV (reference sequence). The CDR3 consists of 15 residues. The CDR3 coding sequence is TGTGCCAGCAGTTTAGCTCGGGGGATCGGAGAAAAACTGTTTTTT. It is translated as CASSLARGIGEKLFF.

This chain joins TRBV3-1 (or the pseudogene TRBV3-2) and TRBJ2-1, with 8 nucleotides matching TRBD2. Germline V gives CDR1 LGHDT, CDR2 YNNKEL (reference sequence). The CDR3 runs 15 residues. V was pared by 3 bases and J by 3 bases, with 4 bases of the junction left unmatched. The CDR3 nucleotides are TGTGCCAGCAGCCAGGCGGGGGGAGTCTACAATGAGCAGTTCTTC. Its protein product is CASSQAGGVYNEQFF.

V is TRBV18 and J is TRBJ2-1, with D maybe TRBD1 (5 bases). The CDR3 length is 13 residues. CDR1 KGHSH and CDR2 LQKENI come from the germline V gene. V lost 0 bases to trimming and J lost 7 bases, with 7 bases between them. CDR3 region: CASSPPQGNEQFF. The CDR3 coding sequence is TGTGCCAGCTCACCACCGCAGGGTAATGAGCAGTTCTTC.

The chain recombines TRBV6-5 with TRBJ2-7; tentatively, D is TRBD1 (5 bases). The CDR3 is 16 residues long. From germline, CDR1 is MNHEY and CDR2 SVGAGI. V was cut by 4 bases and J by 7 bases, with 23 bases left in between. In DNA form, the CDR3 reads TGTGCCAGCAGTTCAGGACAAGGCTTCCCCATTAGGGAGCAGTACTTC. It yields the protein CASSSGQGFPIREQYF.

The rearrangement uses TRBV7-9 and TRBJ1-2, with 10 bases matching TRBD1. V trimming: 4 bases; J trimming: 4 bases; junction bases outside the gene matches: 9. Germline CDR1 is SEHNR and CDR2 is FQNEAQ (reference sequence). The CDR3 is made up of 16 amino acids. The CDR3 spells CASSSGTGVARYGYTF. The CDR3 DNA is TGTGCCAGCAGCTCAGGGACAGGGGTAGCCCGCTATGGCTACACCTTC.

The rearrangement uses TRBV12-3 or TRBV12-4 and TRBJ1-5; 7 positions match TRBD1. The ends lost 4 bases at V and 11 bases at J; junction bases unmatched: 5. The CDR3 spans 12 residues. This CDR3 reads CASSSGGRSQHF. As DNA, the CDR3 is TGTGCCAGCAGTTCAGGGGGAAGGTCCCAGCATTTT.

The V and J genes are TRBV11-2 and TRBJ2-1, with D uncertain. The CDR3 consists of 12 residues. Trimming removed 4 bases at V and 4 bases at J, with 5 bases between. The germline gives CDR1 SGHAT, CDR2 FQNNGV. In DNA form, the CDR3 reads TGTGCCAGCAGCTACACATACAATGAGCAGTTCTTC. Its translation is CASSYTYNEQFF. Looking up the rest from reference TRBV11-2 and TRBJ2-1 gives the full variable domain: EAGVAQSPRYKIIEKRQSVAFWCNPISGHATLYWYQQILGQGPKLLIQFQNNGVVDDSQLPKDRFSAERLKGVDSTLKIQPAKLEDSAVYLCASSYTYNEQFFGPGTRLTVL.

The V and J genes are TRBV6-2 or TRBV6-3 and TRBJ1-5; 7 bases are a match to TRBD1. There are 16 residues in the CDR3. V lost 0 bases and J lost 3; bases outside the gene matches: 5. The germline V gene encodes CDR1 MNHEY and CDR2 SVGEGT. In DNA, the CDR3 is TGTGCCAGCAGTTACTCGTCACAGGGGACCAATCAGCCCCAGCATTTT. It yields the protein CASSYSSQGTNQPQHF.